These 29 T cell receptor beta chains were all obtained from the same sample, sequenced in a study of control samples from healthy donors and cancer patients. Clones were sequenced by immunoSEQ multiplex PCR, and TCRdb holds only the in-frame ones, with some missing. The data show some 150,000 clones, 85% to 95% seen once. Sequences were obtained from blood. The receptors shown here come from a man aged 45-60 years in good health.

This chain connects TRBV2 to TRBJ2-5, with 10 bases that match TRBD1. Per the germline V gene, CDR1 is SNHLY and CDR2 is FYNNEI. V shed 5 bases, J shed 3 bases, and the junction held 6 bases outside the gene matches. The length of the CDR3 is 15 residues. Here the CDR3 DNA reads TGTGCCAGCAGTAAAACCGGGACAGGGGAAGAGACCCAGTACTTC. Translation: CASSKTGTGEETQYF. The variable domain in full, completed from reference TRBV2 and TRBJ2-5, reads EPEVTQTPSHQVTQMGQEVILRCVPISNHLYFYWYRQILGQKVEFLVSFYNNEISEKSEIFDDQFSVERPDGSNFTLKIRSTKLEDSAMYFCASSKTGTGEETQYFGPGTRLLVL.

This chain joins TRBV3-1 (or the pseudogene TRBV3-2) and TRBJ2-3; 7 bases map to TRBD2. The CDR3 length is 15 residues. J gave up 2 bases and V 4 bases, and 6 bases lay outside the gene matches. Germline values: CDR1 LGHDT, CDR2 YNNKEL (reference sequence). CDR3 amino acids: CASSPTAGDTDTQYF. The CDR3 DNA sequence: TGTGCCAGCAGCCCCACGGCGGGAGACACAGATACGCAGTATTTT.

The chain recombines TRBV2 with TRBJ2-7; TRBD2 matches 13 bases. Germline V gene lookup returns CDR1 SNHLY and CDR2 FYNNEI. The CDR3 has 15 residues. Trimming at V came to 3 bases and at J to 5 bases, leaving 4 bases not matched to a gene. CDR3 in amino acids: CASSDSGLAGNEQYF. DNA for the CDR3: TGTGCCAGCAGTGATTCGGGACTAGCGGGAAACGAGCAGTACTTC.

This clone has just one count. The chain couples TRBV7-3 to TRBJ2-7, with a weak D call TRBD1 (8 bases). This CDR3 is 13 amino acids long. V lost 5 bases, J lost 6 bases, and 14 bases lay in between. Looked up from germline, CDR1 is SGHTA and CDR2 is FQGTGA. The CDR3 protein is CASSPDREGEQYF. The CDR3 bases are TGTGCCAGCAGCCCGGACAGGGAGGGCGAGCAGTACTTC. The complete variable domain, with remaining parts taken from reference TRBV7-3 and TRBJ2-7, reads GAGVSQTPSNKVTEKGKYVELRCDPISGHTALYWYRQSLGQGPEFLIYFQGTGAADDSGLPNDRFFAVRPEGSVSTLKIQRTERGDSAVYLCASSPDREGEQYFGPGTRLTVT.

The J gene is TRBJ2-7, the V gene TRBV3-1 (or the pseudogene TRBV3-2); TRBD1 matches 7 bases. The CDR3 length is 15 residues. V trimming: 4 bases; J trimming: 7 bases; junction bases outside the gene matches: 13. Germline CDR1 reads LGHDT; CDR2 reads YNNKEL (reference sequence). The CDR3 nucleotides are TGTGCCAGCAGCCCCCGGGCAGGGGGAATCGGTGAGCAGTACTTC. It yields the protein CASSPRAGGIGEQYF.

This clone was seen more than once but under ten times. The gene calls are TRBV6-5 and TRBJ1-6; no reliable D call. CDR3 length: 14 residues. V dropped 3 bases and J dropped 3 bases, with 6 bases sitting between them. Germline V gene lookup returns CDR1 MNHEY and CDR2 SVGAGI. The CDR3 coding sequence is TGTGCCAGCAGTTATAAAATCTATAATTCACCCCTCCACTTT. Translating it yields CASSYKIYNSPLHF.

As to this clone: One end of the junction does not line up with germline, which may come from a read error. The chain couples TRBV2 to TRBJ1-1; TRBD1 is a possible D gene (5 bases). Germline V CDR1 and CDR2: SNHLY, FYNNEI. The CDR3 contains 11 residues. CDR3 nucleotide sequence: TGTGCCAGCAGCGAAGGGGTTGAAGCTTTCTTT. This codes for CASSEGVEAFF.

The J gene is TRBJ1-1, the V gene TRBV3-1 (or the pseudogene TRBV3-2); D is perhaps TRBD1 (5 bases). Germline V gives CDR1 LGHDT, CDR2 YNNKEL (reference sequence). V was trimmed by 4 bases and J by 7 bases, leaving 10 bases between them. The CDR3 length is 12 residues. CDR3 DNA sequence: TGTGCCAGCAGCCGGGGGAGAGATGAAGCTTTCTTT. Protein: CASSRGRDEAFF.

V and J are TRBV28 and TRBJ2-5; 8 bases agree with TRBD1. The CDR3 has 15 residues. The J segment lost 4 bases and the V segment lost 4 bases, leaving 8 bases of the junction unmatched. The V gene's germline CDR1 is MDHEN and CDR2 SYDVKM. CDR3 amino acids: CASSSQGAGRETQYF. The DNA of the CDR3 is TGTGCCAGCAGTTCGCAGGGGGCCGGTCGAGAGACCCAGTACTTC.

J is TRBJ1-1 and V is TRBV24-1, with D possibly matching TRBD1 (6 bases). Germline lookup yields CDR1 KGHDR and CDR2 SFDVKD. The ends were cut back, 2 bases at V and 8 bases at J, with 8 bases in the middle. The CDR3 runs to 12 residues. CDR3 nucleotide sequence: TGTGCCACCAGTGATTGGGGGCAGGAAGCTTTCTTT. Translated: CATSDWGQEAFF.

J is TRBJ2-1 and V is TRBV2, with TRBD2 identical over 12 bases. After removal of 7 bases from V and 0 bases from J, the junction contained 4 bases not matched to a gene. The germline V gene encodes CDR1 SNHLY and CDR2 FYNNEI. This CDR3 has 16 amino acids. The CDR3 loop is CASILAGGSSYNEQFF. The CDR3, as DNA: TGTGCCAGCATTCTAGCGGGAGGGAGCTCCTACAATGAGCAGTTCTTC.

V and J are TRBV19 and TRBJ1-6; the D is unclear. Germline V CDR1 and CDR2: LNHDA, SQIVND (reference sequence). Trimming stripped 3 bases from V and 6 bases from J, with 15 bases between. The CDR3 is 16 amino acids. The CDR3 sequence: CASSISPAVINSPLHF. DNA of the CDR3: TGTGCCAGTAGTATCTCCCCGGCCGTCATTAATTCACCCCTCCACTTT.

This chain links TRBV21-1 with TRBJ1-4. TRBV21-1 is recorded as a pseudogene. The CDR3 is 13 amino acids. The DNA of the CDR3 is TGTGCCAGCAGCCCCCTAACCAGTGAAAAACTGTTTTTT. This translates into CASSPLTSEKLFF.

V and J are TRBV7-9 and TRBJ2-3, with 7 bases fitting TRBD2. The length of the CDR3 is 14 residues. V lost 1 base and J lost 6; bases outside the gene matches: 4. Germline V lookup: CDR1 SEHNR, CDR2 FQNEAQ (reference sequence). The CDR3 DNA sequence: TGTGCCAGCAGCTTAGGGACTAGGGCGGATACGCAGTATTTT. It encodes CASSLGTRADTQYF.

This rearrangement joins TRBV5-1 to TRBJ2-1; 9 bases agree with TRBD1. V lost 4 bases to trimming and J lost 7 bases; unmatched junction nucleotides: 3. Germline CDR1 and CDR2: SGHRS and YFSETQ. This CDR3 comprises 13 residues. The CDR3 DNA reads TGCGCCAGCAGCGCGACAGGGGGGAATGAGCAGTTCTTC. This codes for CASSATGGNEQFF.

V usage is TRBV19 and J usage is TRBJ2-3; D tentatively reads TRBD1 or TRBD2 (5 bases each). This CDR3 comprises 13 residues. The germline V and J ends were trimmed by 10 bases and 3 bases, with 14 bases remaining between them. Looked up from germline, CDR1 is LNHDA and CDR2 is SQIVND (reference sequence). The CDR3 coding sequence is TGTGCCACCGGGACGGGGTGGACAGATACGCAGTATTTT. Its translation: CATGTGWTDTQYF. The complete variable domain, with remaining parts taken from reference TRBV19 and TRBJ2-3, reads DGGITQSPKYLFRKEGQNVTLSCEQNLNHDAMYWYRQDPGQGLRLIYYSQIVNDFQKGDIAEGYSVSREKKESFPLTVTSAQKNPTAFYLCATGTGWTDTQYFGPGTRLTVL.

The chain uses TRBV29-1 and TRBJ2-1; D ambiguous. Germline loops: CDR1 SQVTM, CDR2 ANQGSEA. The CDR3 contains 13 residues. The V and J ends lost 6 bases and 10 bases respectively, with 19 bases between them. The DNA of the CDR3 is TGCAGCGTCGCCCGTACCCTCTCGGTGGAGCAGTTCTTC. The encoded protein is CSVARTLSVEQFF.

The V call is TRBV21-1, the J call TRBJ2-3; TRBD2 was called by the table and not checked on the DNA. TRBV21-1 is deemed a pseudogene. CDR3 length: 16 residues. Here the CDR3 reads CASSKVLAPNTDTQYF. The CDR3 nucleotides read TGTGCCAGCAGCAAAGTACTCGCCCCTAACACAGATACGCAGTATTTT.

Written as DNA, the CDR3 is TGTGCCAGCAGTTTATTGACTAGTGGGGAGCAGTACTTC. It codes for CASSLLTSGEQYF. V gene TRBV12-3 or TRBV12-4 combines with J gene TRBJ2-7; a weak D match, TRBD2 (6 bases). The germline V and J ends were trimmed by 2 bases and 7 bases, with 12 bases remaining between them. This CDR3 has 13 residues.

CDR3 protein: CASSLLGGKGGYTF. DNA of the CDR3: TGTGCCAGCAGCTTGCTCGGGGGCAAGGGAGGCTACACCTTC. The V call is TRBV5-4, the J call TRBJ1-2; D possibly corresponds to TRBD1 (6 bases). Trimming took off 1 base at V and 8 bases at J, with 15 bases between the two ends. Looked up from germline, CDR1 is SGHNT and CDR2 is YYREEE (reference sequence). This CDR3 has 14 residues.

The chain uses TRBV6-1 and TRBJ1-3; D remains unclear. Germline values: CDR1 MNHNS, CDR2 SASEGT. This CDR3 is 15 amino acids long. Deletions cut 2 bases from V and 1 base from J, with 9 bases between. The CDR3 loop is CASSETGRSGNTIYF. Here the CDR3 DNA reads TGTGCCAGCAGTGAAACCGGCCGATCTGGAAACACCATATATTTT.

The V call is TRBV19, the J call TRBJ2-6, with a possible D match to TRBD1 (6 bases). V was shortened by 5 bases and J by 0 bases, with 11 bases between the two germline ends. Per germline, CDR1 LNHDA and CDR2 SQIVND (reference sequence). The CDR3 consists of 16 residues. The CDR3 here is CASSGQTLSGANVLTF. DNA of the CDR3: TGTGCCAGTAGTGGACAGACCCTCTCTGGGGCCAACGTCCTGACTTTC.

The chain is built from TRBV19 and TRBJ2-2; 12 bases fit TRBD2. Germline assignment: CDR1 LNHDA and CDR2 SQIVND (reference sequence). V dropped 2 bases and J dropped 6; count of bases not matched to a gene: 7. The CDR3 contains 17 residues. CDR3 amino acids: CASSILTSGSRAGELFF. The CDR3 DNA sequence: TGTGCCAGTAGTATATTGACTAGCGGGAGTAGAGCCGGGGAGCTGTTTTTT.

The chain links TRBV24-1 to TRBJ2-1; D gene unclear. V gave up 5 bases and J gave up 6 bases, with 10 bases separating them. CDR3 size: 13 residues. In germline, CDR1 is KGHDR, CDR2 SFDVKD. The DNA of the CDR3 is TGTGCCACCAGTGTCCTCGGTCGCAATGAGCAGTTCTTC. This encodes CATSVLGRNEQFF.

DNA for the CDR3: TGCGCCAGCAGCTTGGCCGCTAGCGGGCGCTCCTACGAGCAGTACTTC. Translated, it gives CASSLAASGRSYEQYF. The chain joins TRBV5-1 to TRBJ2-7; 8 nucleotides align to TRBD2. V gave up 0 bases and J gave up 0 bases; unmatched junction bases: 5. Per germline, CDR1 SGHRS and CDR2 YFSETQ. The CDR3 is 16 amino acids.

This CDR3 reads CASSEERDQPQHF. CDR3 DNA sequence: TGTGCCAGCAGTGAAGAAAGGGATCAGCCCCAGCATTTT. This chain connects TRBV2 to TRBJ1-5; D gene unclear. Germline assignment: CDR1 SNHLY and CDR2 FYNNEI. Trimming left V 1 base short and J 5 bases short, with 6 bases between. The CDR3 sequence is 13 residues long.

This chain connects TRBV14 to TRBJ2-3, with 8 nucleotides matching TRBD2. CDR3 length equals 16 residues. Per the germline V gene, CDR1 is SGHDN and CDR2 is FVKESK. V lost 3 bases and J lost 5; bases outside the gene matches: 10. CDR3 amino acids: CASSQSPGLGKDTQYF. For the CDR3, the DNA is TGTGCCAGCAGCCAGAGTCCGGGACTAGGAAAAGATACGCAGTATTTT.

The CDR3 reads CASSLSRLAGGEDYEQYF. CDR3 coding DNA: TGTGCCAGCAGTTTATCCAGACTAGCGGGAGGAGAGGACTACGAGCAGTACTTC. The V call is TRBV28, the J call TRBJ2-7; 13 bases agree with TRBD2. Looked up from germline, CDR1 is MDHEN and CDR2 is SYDVKM. V lost 1 base to trimming and J lost 3 bases; unmatched junction nucleotides: 9. CDR3 length: 18 residues.

This sequence joins TRBV5-4 and TRBJ2-3, with 10 bases identical to TRBD2. This CDR3 has 15 residues. The V segment lost 4 bases and the J segment 5 bases; nucleotides outside the gene matches: 7. Germline CDR1 is SGHNT and CDR2 is YYREEE (reference sequence). CDR3 in amino acids: CASSLGLAGVDTQYF. DNA for the CDR3: TGTGCCAGCAGCCTGGGGCTAGCGGGAGTAGATACGCAGTATTTT.